The text below deals with one TCR beta chain. Antigen: not known. The data are from a study of OX40 agonist ivuxolimab in advanced cancers. Study in general: Patients got intravenous ivuxolimab at 0.01 to 10 mg/kg every 2 weeks.

The V gene's germline CDR1 is SGHAT and CDR2 FQNNGV. Trimming stripped 4 bases from V and 1 base from J, with 7 bases between. There are 13 residues in the CDR3. Clones were sequenced by immunoSEQ multiplex PCR, and TCRdb holds only the in-frame ones, with some missing. The sample consists of 65,000 to 80,000 clones, roughly nine tenths of them appearing once. Study observations and caveats: Compared with CD4+, CD8+ T cells on average had more expanded clones. It was not determined which antigens were specifically recognized by the peripheral T cells that had undergone clonal expansion.

Autoimmune disease history or systemic immunosuppression meant exclusion. This rearrangement joins TRBV11-2 to TRBJ1-1; tentatively, D is TRBD1 (6 bases). This TCR derives from an adult with an advanced solid tumor such as melanoma, head and neck, liver or kidney cancer. The sample was CD4+ or CD8+ T cells sorted from blood, taken in a trial of the OX40 agonist ivuxolimab. The CDR3 loop reads CASSSGQNTEAFF. The CDR3 nucleotides are TGTGCCAGCAGCTCGGGACAGAACACTGAAGCTTTCTTT.